Each of the 3 T cell receptor beta chains below was sequenced from the same sample in a study of human T cells and chemical hapten exposure. Whole blood that had not been fractionated was the source of extracted total RNA. In TCRdb, the 5' RACE reads were re-called with MiXCR into one record per CDR3 protein. The table includes some 150,000 distinct CDR3 sequences, 4.1% detected once. Receptors originate from a female donor in good health.

Points on this clonotype: With a much larger clone just one base away, this may be a read error. CDR3 region: CVSRNHGQVPPEAFF. The CDR3 nucleotides are TGTGTCAGCAGAAATCACGGACAGGTCCCTCCCGAAGCTTTCTTT. The chain links TRBV6-2 or TRBV6-3 to TRBJ1-1, with 7 bases matching TRBD1. There are 15 residues in the CDR3. In germline, CDR1 is MNHEY, CDR2 SVGEGT.

At least ten counts were recorded for this clonotype. V usage is TRBV20-1 and J usage is TRBJ2-1; D gene ambiguous. Trimming left V 3 bases short and J 4 bases short, with 19 bases between. The CDR3 consists of 16 residues. Germline V gene data show CDR1 as DFQATT and CDR2 as SNEGSKA (reference sequence). CDR3 amino acids: CSASSVATVRYNEQFF. CDR3 DNA: TGCAGTGCTAGTTCGGTCGCCACAGTGCGGTACAATGAGCAGTTCTTC.

This clonotype was counted only a few times. The chain links TRBV6-2 or TRBV6-3 to TRBJ1-6; D is perhaps TRBD1 (6 bases). CDR1 is MNHEY and CDR2 is SVGEGT in the germline V gene. The CDR3 sequence is 12 residues long. Trimming removed 8 bases at V and 14 bases at J, with 16 bases between. The chain's CDR3 is CASRDDRSALHF. The CDR3, as DNA: TGTGCCAGCCGAGACGACAGGTCGGCCCTCCACTTT.